Reported below is one TCR beta chain. These data are taken from a study of shared clonotypes between healthy human individuals. The V segment lost 1 base and the J segment 6 bases; nucleotides outside the gene matches: 14. Per germline, CDR1 SGHAT and CDR2 FQNNGV. The CDR3 is 18 amino acids. An even split of each subset's genomic DNA across several immunoSEQ plates was performed. TCRdb's copy holds only in-frame clones and misses some; the assay was immunoSEQ multiplex PCR. This table has about 1 million clones, around 74% appearing once. Material for sequencing was memory CD4+ T cells sorted from blood. Stated subset: CD45RA-negative fraction. The clonotype comes from a man in his late teens or twenties in good health. The chain uses TRBV11-2 and TRBJ2-1; 8 bases are shared with TRBD1. The CDR3 nucleotides read TGTGCCAGCAGCTTAGGCGGGACACGGACAGGGCTCGGCAATGAGCAGTTCTTC. Amino acid sequence: CASSLGGTRTGLGNEQFF.